These T cell receptor beta chains were read from a single sample in a study of technical replicates of blood from a few donors. Some clones are missing from TCRdb's copy, which holds only in-frame ones; the method was immunoSEQ multiplex PCR. The sample lists 70,000 to 95,000 clones; approximately 94% were seen once. Source material: T cells isolated from PBMCs. All receptors come from a human donor in good health. Each CDR3 is given without its conserved first and last residue.

V gene: TRBV4-1; J gene: TRBJ1-2; CDR3 protein: ASSQDPTGSYGYT
V gene: TRBV5-1; J gene: TRBJ2-3; CDR3 protein: ASSLGLYTDTQY
V gene: TRBV5-4; J gene: TRBJ1-1; CDR3 protein: ASSSGQVNEAF
V gene: TRBV12-5; J gene: TRBJ2-2; CDR3 protein: ASGLPGLAGGTGELF
V gene: TRBV21-1; J gene: TRBJ1-5; CDR3 protein: ASSKGTLSNQPQH
V gene: TRBV7-8; J gene: TRBJ2-5; CDR3 protein: ASSSVLRPPQY
V gene: TRBV13; J gene: TRBJ2-7; CDR3 protein: ASSLGRRGVNYEQY
V gene: TRBV18; J gene: TRBJ2-6; CDR3 protein: ASSPTGTPISGANVLT
V gene: TRBV19; J gene: TRBJ2-5; CDR3 protein: ASSIGGKETQY
V gene: TRBV12-5; J gene: TRBJ2-1; CDR3 protein: ASGLPLDTENYNEQF
V gene: TRBV11-3; J gene: TRBJ2-2; CDR3 protein: ASSLSLTGELF
V gene: TRBV28; J gene: TRBJ1-1; CDR3 protein: ASSVGRDRGDGEAF
V gene: TRBV28; J gene: TRBJ1-5; CDR3 protein: ASQGAKQPQH
V gene: TRBV6-5; J gene: TRBJ2-1; CDR3 protein: ASSYRTGGGGEQF
V gene: TRBV4-1; J gene: TRBJ2-1; CDR3 protein: ASSSPTWSRGRSYNEQF